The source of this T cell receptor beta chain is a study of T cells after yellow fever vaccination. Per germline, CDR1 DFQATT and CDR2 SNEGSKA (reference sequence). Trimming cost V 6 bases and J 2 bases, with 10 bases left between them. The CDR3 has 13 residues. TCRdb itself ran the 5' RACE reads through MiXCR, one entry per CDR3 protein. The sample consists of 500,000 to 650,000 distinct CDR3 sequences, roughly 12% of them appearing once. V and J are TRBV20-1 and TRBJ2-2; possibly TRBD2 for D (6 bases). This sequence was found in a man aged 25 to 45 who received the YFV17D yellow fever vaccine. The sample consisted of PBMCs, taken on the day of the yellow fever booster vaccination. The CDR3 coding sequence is TGCAGTGCGGAGGGGCCCAACACCGGGGAGCTGTTTTTT. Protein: CSAEGPNTGELFF.